This is a list of T cell receptor beta chains from one sample in a study of T cell changes during pregnancy in multiple sclerosis. Method: immunoSEQ multiplex PCR; TCRdb's copy keeps in-frame clones and lacks some. Among over 65,000 clones listed, less than 95% were seen once. This specimen consisted of peripheral blood, obtained in the second trimester of pregnancy. These receptors were taken from a female donor with multiple sclerosis, enrolled in a pregnancy study. Both conserved end residues are part of each CDR3. A D gene is named only where the DNA matches it firmly. Rows may omit the clone size; those that give it use once, few, many or a size class.

>.|.|TRBV10-3|TRBJ2-3
TGTGCCATCAGTGAATGGGCGGGGAGCACAGATACGCAGTATTTT
CAISEWAGSTDTQYF
>.|.|TRBV10-3|TRBJ1-4
TGTGCCATCAGTGAGTCTGGACTGGGTGCGGAAAAACTGTTTTTT
CAISESGLGAEKLFF
>TRBD1|.|TRBV19|TRBJ2-7
TGTGCCAGTAGTAGCCCGGGGACAGCCTCTCGCTCCTACGAGCAGTACTTC
CASSSPGTASRSYEQYF
>TRBD2|.|TRBV10-3|TRBJ2-3
TGTGCCATCAGTGTTTCTTTCGGGAGGGCCCCCGGGGATACGCAGTATTTT
CAISVSFGRAPGDTQYF
>TRBD2|.|TRBV10-3|TRBJ2-1
TGTGCCATCCAGTTGGCTAGCGGGGGGTATGAGCAGTTCTTC
CAIQLASGGYEQFF
>.|.|TRBV5-1|TRBJ2-7
TGCGCCAGCTCACTCGGGGGAGACGAGCAGTACTTC
CASSLGGDEQYF
>TRBD2|.|TRBV30|TRBJ2-3
TGTGCCCACGGACTAGGGACAGATACGCAGTATTTT
CAHGLGTDTQYF
>TRBD1|once|TRBV7-2|TRBJ1-5
TGTGCCAGCAGCATAAAGACAGGGGATTATAGCAATCAGCCCCAGCATTTT
CASSIKTGDYSNQPQHF
>.|.|TRBV18|TRBJ2-3
TGTGCCAGCTCACCACTTCCTAGCGGCACAGATACGCAGTATTTT
CASSPLPSGTDTQYF
>TRBD1|.|TRBV7-9|TRBJ1-6
TGTGCCAGCAGCCCGGAGACAGGGTTGAATTCACCCCTCCACTTT
CASSPETGLNSPLHF
>.|few|TRBV5-8|TRBJ1-1
TGTGCCAGCAGCTTACAGGGTTTTGGGGCTGAAGCTTTCTTT
CASSLQGFGAEAFF
>TRBD1|.|TRBV19|TRBJ1-2
TGTGCCAGTAGTCCATTGGGGACAGGGTCGGACTATGGCTACACCTTC
CASSPLGTGSDYGYTF
>TRBD2|.|TRBV5-1|TRBJ2-2
TGCGCCAGCAGCTTGGTTGGTCTGGCGGGGGGGCGAAGCACCGGGGAGCTGTTTTTT
CASSLVGLAGGRSTGELFF
>TRBD1|.|TRBV5-1|TRBJ2-3
TGCGCCAGCAGCTTTTTTTCCCCGGGACAGGGGTCTCGAACAGATACGCAGTATTTT
CASSFFSPGQGSRTDTQYF
>TRBD1|.|TRBV9|TRBJ2-1
TGTGCCAGCAGCTCAAGACAGGGGGCTAATGAGCAGTTCTTC
CASSSRQGANEQFF
>.|.|TRBV4-3|TRBJ1-6
TGCGCCAGCAGCCAAGAATCACAGGGACCATCCTATAATTCACCCCTCCACTTT
CASSQESQGPSYNSPLHF
>.|once|TRBV28|TRBJ1-3
TGTGCCAGCAGTTCCCAGAGACAGAGTCTAAACTCTGGAAACACCATATATTTT
CASSSQRQSLNSGNTIYF
>TRBD1|once|TRBV18|TRBJ1-1
TGTGCCAGCTCCGGACAGGGGGGGAACACTGAAGCTTTCTTT
CASSGQGGNTEAFF
>.|.|TRBV29-1|TRBJ2-4
TGCAGCGTTGAAGCCCTAGCGCGGGTTCAGTACTTC
CSVEALARVQYF
>.|.|TRBV19|TRBJ2-3
TGTGCCAGTAGAAGGGCGGGGATCACAGATACGCAGTATTTT
CASRRAGITDTQYF
>TRBD1|.|TRBV29-1|TRBJ1-1
TGCAGCGTGGACAGGGTGGGGACTGAAGCTTTCTTT
CSVDRVGTEAFF
>.|.|TRBV7-8|TRBJ2-3
TGTGCCAGCAGCTGGAGACAGCCGTCTAGCACAGATACGCAGTATTTT
CASSWRQPSSTDTQYF
>.|.|TRBV6-4|TRBJ2-1
TGTGCCAGCAAGTCCTACTACAATGAGCAGTTCTTC
CASKSYYNEQFF
>TRBD1|.|TRBV25-1|TRBJ2-3
TGTGCCAGCAGAGCCCCGCAGGGGGCGCATGTGCAGTATTTT
CASRAPQGAHVQYF
>TRBD1|.|TRBV19|TRBJ2-7
TGTGCCAGTAGTATAGATGGGGACAGTCGATTCTACGAGCAGTACTTC
CASSIDGDSRFYEQYF
>.|.|TRBV2|TRBJ1-1
TGTGCCAGATCAGGGATAGGGATGAACACTGAAGCTTTCTTT
CARSGIGMNTEAFF
>TRBD1|.|TRBV6-6|TRBJ1-1
TGTGCCAGCAGTCCGCCGGGACAGCTTGAAGCTTTCTTT
CASSPPGQLEAFF
>.|.|TRBV9|TRBJ1-2
TGTGCCAGCAGCGTCGGGGTCCCTTTATATGCTGGCTACACCTTC
CASSVGVPLYAGYTF
>.|.|TRBV10-1|TRBJ2-7
TGCGCCAGCAGTGCCCTCCCGCCAGGGTCCCTTTCCTACGAGCAGTACTTC
CASSALPPGSLSYEQYF
>.|.|TRBV5-4|TRBJ2-7
TGTGCCAGCAGCTTGGCCGGCGGCGGAAAATCCTACGAGCAGTACTTC
CASSLAGGGKSYEQYF
>TRBD2|.|TRBV7-3|TRBJ2-2
TGTGCCAGCAGCCCGGGGACTAGTGGCGGGGAGCTGTTTTTT
CASSPGTSGGELFF
>TRBD1|.|TRBV10-3|TRBJ1-2
TGTGCCATCAGTGTGAGGCTACAGGGGGCCTCTGGCTACACCTTC
CAISVRLQGASGYTF
>.|.|TRBV23-1|TRBJ2-7
TGCGCCAGCAGTCAAGACGGACCTCAGGGCGGAGACTTC
CASSQDGPQGGDF
>.|.|TRBV6-4|TRBJ2-6
TGTGCCAGCAGTGACGCAGGTTACTCTGGGGCCAACGTCCTGACTTTC
CASSDAGYSGANVLTF
>.|.|TRBV7-8|TRBJ1-5
TGTGCCAGCAGCTTAGGCGCGAACAGAGATAGCAATCAGCCCCAGCATTTT
CASSLGANRDSNQPQHF
>.|.|TRBV5-8|TRBJ1-2
TGTGCCAGCAGCCGGGAGAAAAAGGCCTATGGCTACACCTTC
CASSREKKAYGYTF
>TRBD2|.|TRBV7-6|TRBJ2-3
TGTGCCAGCAGCTTAGGGGCGGGGGGCACAGATACGCAGTATTTT
CASSLGAGGTDTQYF
>TRBD1|.|TRBV4-3|TRBJ1-2
TGCGCCAGCAGCCAAGCACAGGGGGCACCCGGCGGCTACACCTTC
CASSQAQGAPGGYTF
>.|.|TRBV2|TRBJ1-1
TGTGCCAGCAGTGGAAGGACAAACATGAACACTGAAGCTTTCTTT
CASSGRTNMNTEAFF
>.|.|TRBV6-5|TRBJ2-2
TGTGCCAGCAGCCGGGTGAACACCGGGGAGCTGTTTTTT
CASSRVNTGELFF
>.|.|TRBV18|TRBJ2-7
TGTGCCAGCTCACCACTGGGGGCCGCTTACGAGCAGTACTTC
CASSPLGAAYEQYF
>.|.|TRBV5-5|TRBJ1-5
TGTGCCAGCAGCTTGGCCTTCAGGGTGGGTAATCAGCCCCAGCATTTT
CASSLAFRVGNQPQHF
>TRBD2|.|TRBV27|TRBJ2-5
TGTGCCAGCAGTTCAGGACTAGCGGGTTTCCAGACCCAGTACTTC
CASSSGLAGFQTQYF
>TRBD1|.|TRBV18|TRBJ2-7
TGTGCCAGCTCACCAAAGCCTCGGACAGGGGGCAGCTCCTACGAGCAGTACTTC
CASSPKPRTGGSSYEQYF
>.|.|TRBV18|TRBJ1-6
TGTGCCAGCTCACCACTCCCCCTCAGCTCCTATAATTCACCCCTCCACTTT
CASSPLPLSSYNSPLHF
>.|.|TRBV7-9|TRBJ2-3
TGTGCCAGCAGCTTTTGGAGAAGCAGGGACACAGATACGCAGTATTTT
CASSFWRSRDTDTQYF
>TRBD2|.|TRBV7-7|TRBJ2-3
TGTGCCAGCAGCTTAATGATCGGACTAGCGGGGGATACGCAGTATTTT
CASSLMIGLAGDTQYF
>.|once|TRBV7-6|TRBJ1-4
TGTGCCAGCAGCCCGAGCAGGGGAGAAAAACTGTTTTTT
CASSPSRGEKLFF
>.|once|TRBV4-3|TRBJ2-1
TGCGCCAGCAGCCAGCAATACGGGGGGCCTACCTACAATGAGCAGTTCTTC
CASSQQYGGPTYNEQFF
>.|once|TRBV4-1|TRBJ1-5
TGCGCCAGCAGCCAAGAATATGGCTCCAACCTCAATCAGCCCCAGCATTTT
CASSQEYGSNLNQPQHF
>TRBD1|.|TRBV7-2|TRBJ1-2
TGTGCCAGCAGCGTACTGGGAGGTCAGGGGGCTTTCTATGGCTACACCTTC
CASSVLGGQGAFYGYTF
>TRBD1|.|TRBV6-6|TRBJ2-3
TGTGCCAGCAGGACAGGGGATACGCAGTATTTT
CASRTGDTQYF
>.|.|TRBV10-3|TRBJ2-1
TGTGCCATCACCCGGGGGCTAGCGGACCACAATGAGCAGTTCTTC
CAITRGLADHNEQFF
>.|.|TRBV2|TRBJ2-3
TGTGCCAGCAGTGAAGCGCAACTGCACACAGATACGCAGTATTTT
CASSEAQLHTDTQYF
>.|.|TRBV28|TRBJ1-1
TGTGCCAGCAGTTTAATCGGGGGGCTGGACACTGAAGCTTTCTTT
CASSLIGGLDTEAFF
>TRBD2|.|TRBV11-1|TRBJ2-7
TGTGCCAGCAGCGCCTCCGGGACTAGCTACGAGCAGTACTTC
CASSASGTSYEQYF
>TRBD1|.|TRBV27|TRBJ1-1
TGTGCCAGCAGTCTCTCAGGGGGGACTGAAGCTTTCTTT
CASSLSGGTEAFF
>TRBD2|.|TRBV15|TRBJ2-1
TGTGCCACCAGCCAAGCCAGCGGGGGCTCCTACAATGAGCAGTTCTTC
CATSQASGGSYNEQFF
>TRBD2|.|TRBV30|TRBJ2-1
TGTGCCTGGACTAGCGGGGAGACGGCGGAGCAGTTCTTC
CAWTSGETAEQFF